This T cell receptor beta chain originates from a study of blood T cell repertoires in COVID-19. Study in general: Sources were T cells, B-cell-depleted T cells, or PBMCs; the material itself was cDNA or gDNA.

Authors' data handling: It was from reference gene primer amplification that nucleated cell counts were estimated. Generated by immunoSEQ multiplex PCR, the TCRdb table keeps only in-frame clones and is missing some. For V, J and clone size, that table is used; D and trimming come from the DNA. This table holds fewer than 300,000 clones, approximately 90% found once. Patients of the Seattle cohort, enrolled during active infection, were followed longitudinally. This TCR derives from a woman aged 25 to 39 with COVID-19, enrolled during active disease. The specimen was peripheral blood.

The CDR3 region is CASSSRQSSNTEAFF. In nucleotides, the CDR3 is TGCGCCAGCAGCTCTAGACAGTCGTCGAACACTGAAGCTTTCTTT. V usage is TRBV5-1 and J usage is TRBJ1-1, with D possibly matching TRBD1 (5 bases). V gave up 3 bases and J gave up 1 base, with 13 bases separating them. The germline gives CDR1 SGHRS, CDR2 YFSETQ. The CDR3 is 15 residues long.